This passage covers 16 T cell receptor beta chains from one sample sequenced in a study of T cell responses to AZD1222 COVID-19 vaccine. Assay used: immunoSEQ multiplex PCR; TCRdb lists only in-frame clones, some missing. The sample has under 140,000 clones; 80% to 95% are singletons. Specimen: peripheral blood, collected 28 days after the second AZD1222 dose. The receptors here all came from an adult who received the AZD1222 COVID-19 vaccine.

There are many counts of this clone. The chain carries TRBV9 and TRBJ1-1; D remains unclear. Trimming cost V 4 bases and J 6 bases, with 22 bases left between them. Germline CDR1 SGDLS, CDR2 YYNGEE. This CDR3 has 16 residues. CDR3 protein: CASSLFHGRGYPEAFF. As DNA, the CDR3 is TGTGCCAGCAGCCTCTTCCACGGACGGGGATACCCTGAAGCTTTCTTT.

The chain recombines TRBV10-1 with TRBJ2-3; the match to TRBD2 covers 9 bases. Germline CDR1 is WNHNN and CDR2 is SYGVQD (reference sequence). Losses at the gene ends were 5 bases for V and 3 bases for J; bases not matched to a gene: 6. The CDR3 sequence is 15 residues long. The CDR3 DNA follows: TGCGCCAGCAGTCTGCTAGCGGGGACAACAGATACGCAGTATTTT. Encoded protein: CASSLLAGTTDTQYF.

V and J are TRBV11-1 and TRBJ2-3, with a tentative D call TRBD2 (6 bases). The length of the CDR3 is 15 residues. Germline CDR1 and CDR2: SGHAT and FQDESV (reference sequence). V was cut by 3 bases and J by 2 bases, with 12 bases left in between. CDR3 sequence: CASSFQRAYTDTQYF. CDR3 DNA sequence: TGTGCCAGCAGCTTCCAGCGGGCCTACACAGATACGCAGTATTTT.

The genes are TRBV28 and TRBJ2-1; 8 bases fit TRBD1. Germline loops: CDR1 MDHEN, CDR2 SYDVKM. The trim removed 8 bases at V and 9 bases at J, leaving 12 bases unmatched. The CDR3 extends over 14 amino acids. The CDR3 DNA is TGTGCCAGCGCCGTAGGACAGGGTGCGGGTGAGCAGTTCTTC. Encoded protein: CASAVGQGAGEQFF.

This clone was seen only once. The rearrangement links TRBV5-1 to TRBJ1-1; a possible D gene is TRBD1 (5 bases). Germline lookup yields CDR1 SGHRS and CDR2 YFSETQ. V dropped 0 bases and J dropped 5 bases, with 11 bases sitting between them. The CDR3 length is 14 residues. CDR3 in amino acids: CASSLVGVGTEAFF. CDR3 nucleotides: TGCGCCAGCAGCTTGGTAGGGGTGGGGACTGAAGCTTTCTTT. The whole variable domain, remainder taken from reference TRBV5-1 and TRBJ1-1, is KAGVTQTPRYLIKTRGQQVTLSCSPISGHRSVSWYQQTPGQGLQFLFEYFSETQRNKGNFPGRFSGRQFSNSRSEMNVSTLELGDSALYLCASSLVGVGTEAFFGQGTRLTVV.

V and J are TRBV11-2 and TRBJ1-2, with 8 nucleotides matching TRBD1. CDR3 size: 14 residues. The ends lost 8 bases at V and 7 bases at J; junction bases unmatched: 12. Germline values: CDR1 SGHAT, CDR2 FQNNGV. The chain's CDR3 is CASAPLAGGFGYTF. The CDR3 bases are TGTGCCAGCGCCCCCCTGGCAGGGGGCTTTGGCTACACCTTC.

The CDR3 protein is CASSPQGQGGTEAFF. DNA for the CDR3: TGTGCCAGCTCACCACAGGGACAGGGAGGCACTGAAGCTTTCTTT. The V gene is TRBV18, the J gene TRBJ1-1; 9 nucleotides line up with TRBD1. CDR1 and CDR2 from the germline V gene are KGHSH and LQKENI. CDR3 length: 15 amino acids. Trimming removed 1 base from V and 4 bases from J; junction bases left unmatched: 4.

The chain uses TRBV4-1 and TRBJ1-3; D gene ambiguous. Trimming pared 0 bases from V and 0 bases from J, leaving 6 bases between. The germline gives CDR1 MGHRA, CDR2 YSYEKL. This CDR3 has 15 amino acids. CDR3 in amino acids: CASSQDALSGNTIYF. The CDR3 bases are TGCGCCAGCAGCCAAGACGCCCTCTCTGGAAACACCATATATTTT.

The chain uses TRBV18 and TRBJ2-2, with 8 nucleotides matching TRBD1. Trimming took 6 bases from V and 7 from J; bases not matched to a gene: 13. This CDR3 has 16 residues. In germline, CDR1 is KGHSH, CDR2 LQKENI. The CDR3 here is CASSVGQGQRSGELFF. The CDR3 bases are TGTGCCAGCTCGGTCGGACAGGGCCAGAGGAGCGGGGAGCTGTTTTTT.

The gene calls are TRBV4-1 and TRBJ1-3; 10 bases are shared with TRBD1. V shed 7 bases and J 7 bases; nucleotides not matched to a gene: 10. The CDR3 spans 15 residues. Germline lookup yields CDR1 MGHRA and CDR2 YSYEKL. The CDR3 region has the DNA TGCGCCAGCAAATTGGGGACAGGGGACGTTAACACCATATATTTT. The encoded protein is CASKLGTGDVNTIYF.

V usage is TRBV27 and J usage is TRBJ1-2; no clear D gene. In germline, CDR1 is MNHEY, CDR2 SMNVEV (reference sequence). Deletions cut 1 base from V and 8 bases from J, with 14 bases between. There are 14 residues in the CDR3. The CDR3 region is CASSLWAASEGYTF. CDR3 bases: TGTGCCAGCAGTTTATGGGCAGCCTCGGAAGGCTACACCTTC.

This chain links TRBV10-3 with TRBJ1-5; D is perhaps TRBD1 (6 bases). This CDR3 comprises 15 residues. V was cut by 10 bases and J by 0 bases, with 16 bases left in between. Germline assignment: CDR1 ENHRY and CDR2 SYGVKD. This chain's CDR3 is CATSGGGNSNQPQHF. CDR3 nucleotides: TGTGCCACCTCTGGGGGCGGGAATAGCAATCAGCCCCAGCATTTT.

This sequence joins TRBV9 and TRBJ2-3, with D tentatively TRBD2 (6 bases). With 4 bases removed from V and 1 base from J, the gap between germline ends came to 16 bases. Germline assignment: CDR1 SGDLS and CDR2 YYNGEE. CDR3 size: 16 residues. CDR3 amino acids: CASSPRGAGGTDTQYF. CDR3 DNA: TGTGCCAGCAGCCCCCGTGGAGCGGGCGGCACAGATACGCAGTATTTT.

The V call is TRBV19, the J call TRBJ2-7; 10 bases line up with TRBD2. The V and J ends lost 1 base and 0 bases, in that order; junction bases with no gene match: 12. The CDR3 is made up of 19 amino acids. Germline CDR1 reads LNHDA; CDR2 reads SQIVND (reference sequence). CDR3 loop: CASSIGGSLAGVSSYEQYF. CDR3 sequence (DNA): TGTGCCAGTAGTATAGGTGGTAGTCTAGCGGGGGTTAGCTCCTACGAGCAGTACTTC. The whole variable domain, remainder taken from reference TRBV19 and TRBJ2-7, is DGGITQSPKYLFRKEGQNVTLSCEQNLNHDAMYWYRQDPGQGLRLIYYSQIVNDFQKGDIAEGYSVSREKKESFPLTVTSAQKNPTAFYLCASSIGGSLAGVSSYEQYFGPGTRLTVT.

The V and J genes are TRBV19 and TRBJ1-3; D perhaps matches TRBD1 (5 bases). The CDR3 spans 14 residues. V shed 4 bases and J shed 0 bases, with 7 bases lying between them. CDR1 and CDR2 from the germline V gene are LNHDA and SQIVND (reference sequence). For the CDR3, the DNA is TGTGCCAGTAGTACAGGGATCTCTGGAAACACCATATATTTT. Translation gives CASSTGISGNTIYF.

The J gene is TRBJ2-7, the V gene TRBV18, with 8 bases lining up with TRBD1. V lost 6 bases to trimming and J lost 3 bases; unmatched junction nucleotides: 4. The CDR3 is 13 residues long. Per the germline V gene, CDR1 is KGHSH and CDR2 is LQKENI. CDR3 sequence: CASSGDRSYEQYF. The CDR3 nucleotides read TGTGCCAGCTCGGGGGACAGGAGCTACGAGCAGTACTTC.